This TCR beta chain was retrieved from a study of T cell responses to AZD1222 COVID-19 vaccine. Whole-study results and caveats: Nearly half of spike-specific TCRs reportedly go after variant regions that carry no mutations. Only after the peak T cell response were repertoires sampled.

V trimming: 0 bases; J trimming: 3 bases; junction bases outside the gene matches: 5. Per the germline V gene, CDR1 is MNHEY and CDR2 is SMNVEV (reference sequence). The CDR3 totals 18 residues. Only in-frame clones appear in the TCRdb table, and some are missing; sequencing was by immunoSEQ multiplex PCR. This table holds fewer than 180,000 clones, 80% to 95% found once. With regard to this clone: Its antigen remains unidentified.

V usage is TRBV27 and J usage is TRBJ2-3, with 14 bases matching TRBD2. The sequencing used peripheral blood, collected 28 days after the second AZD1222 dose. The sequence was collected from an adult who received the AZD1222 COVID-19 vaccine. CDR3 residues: CASSLSIGTSGSTDTQYF. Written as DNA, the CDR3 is TGTGCCAGCAGTTTATCGATAGGGACTAGCGGGAGTACAGATACGCAGTATTTT.